What follows are 32 T cell receptor beta chains derived from one specimen sequenced in a study of blood T cells in healthy people across ages. Then a second PCR, running about 6 to 12 cycles, was carried out with a sample-barcoded 5' primer and a J-beta primer mix. TCRdb redid the calling of the 5' RACE reads with MiXCR, one entry per CDR3 protein. The table has fewer than 900,000 distinct CDR3 sequences, 35% to 45% seen once. The sample was blood. The receptors here all came from an older woman in good health.

There are a few counts of this clonotype. The chain recombines TRBV4-1 with TRBJ1-2; D is unresolved. The CDR3 spans 16 residues. The germline CDR1 and CDR2 sequences are MGHRA and YSYEKL. Trimming shortened V by 2 bases and J by 5 bases, and 18 bases separated the two germline ends. The chain's CDR3 is CASSQPSEPQRYGYTF. CDR3 nucleotides: TGCGCCAGCAGCCAACCCTCCGAGCCCCAGAGGTATGGCTACACCTTC.

This clonotype was found a few times. The V and J genes are TRBV5-1 and TRBJ2-7; 10 nucleotides line up with TRBD1. Germline CDR1 and CDR2: SGHRS and YFSETQ. Trimming removed 1 base from V and 2 bases from J; junction bases left unmatched: 6. The CDR3 contains 16 residues. The CDR3: CASSLTRDRGPYEQYF. The CDR3 DNA reads TGCGCCAGCAGCTTGACGCGGGACAGGGGCCCCTACGAGCAGTACTTC.

Of note for this clonotype: An end of the junction does not agree with germline; a read error may underlie this. The chain combines TRBV28 with TRBJ2-7; 7 positions agree with TRBD2. Germline CDR1 and CDR2: MDHEN and SYDVKM. The CDR3 is 15 amino acids. Written as DNA, the CDR3 is TGTGCCAGTAGTTTGGGTAGCGGGTACTCCTACGAGCAGTACTTC. This sequence encodes CASSLGSGYSYEQYF.

Only a few counts were recorded for this clonotype. The chain has TRBV29-1 and TRBJ2-1, with D perhaps TRBD2 (7 bases). Germline V CDR1 and CDR2: SQVTM, ANQGSEA. The CDR3 loop spans 15 amino acids. The V end was cut by 5 bases, the J end by 2 bases, with 16 bases between. CDR3: CSVRRGGAAYNEQFF. CDR3 nucleotides: TGCAGCGTTCGGCGAGGGGGGGCCGCCTACAATGAGCAGTTCTTC.

This rearrangement joins TRBV6-1 to TRBJ1-5; 7 bases align to TRBD1. This CDR3 has 15 amino acids. Germline values: CDR1 MNHNS, CDR2 SASEGT. V was clipped by 8 bases and J by 7 bases; unmatched bases: 14. The CDR3: CASSLGGGGRQPQHF. The CDR3 DNA reads TGTGCCAGCTCTTTGGGTGGAGGGGGCCGGCAGCCCCAGCATTTT.

The chain links TRBV27 to TRBJ1-4; a possible D gene is TRBD1 (5 bases). The germline V gene has CDR1 MNHEY and CDR2 SMNVEV (reference sequence). V was clipped by 6 bases and J by 11 bases, with 13 bases between them. The CDR3 sequence is 12 residues long. CDR3 sequence (DNA): TGTGCCAGCAGCAAGGGCGGGACCAAACTGTTTTTT. It codes for CASSKGGTKLFF.

The rearrangement joins TRBV6-5 to TRBJ2-5; D is perhaps TRBD1 (6 bases). CDR3 length: 14 amino acids. CDR1 and CDR2 from the germline V gene are MNHEY and SVGAGI. V was cut by 7 bases and J by 2 bases, with 14 bases left in between. The CDR3 DNA reads TGTGCCAGCAAGAGACCAGGGGTTCAAGAGACCCAGTACTTC. It codes for CASKRPGVQETQYF.

This chain joins TRBV6-1 and TRBJ2-5; D call uncertain. Near its end, the DNA agrees better with TRBJ2-7, so the J call may be wrong. This CDR3 is built from 13 residues. Per germline, CDR1 MNHNS and CDR2 SASEGT. The CDR3 reads CASSEFIPYEQYF. In DNA, the CDR3 is TGTGCCAGCAGTGAATTCATCCCCTACGAGCAGTACTTC.

This sequence joins TRBV28 and TRBJ2-3; unclear D gene. The CDR3 sequence is 15 residues long. CDR1 and CDR2 (germline): MDHEN, SYDVKM. The ends were cut back, 10 bases at V and 0 bases at J, with 17 bases in the middle. The CDR3 sequence is CATKVGSASTDTQYF. The CDR3 DNA reads TGTGCCACCAAGGTTGGCAGCGCTAGCACAGATACGCAGTATTTT.

This clonotype was seen once. The V and J genes are TRBV25-1 and TRBJ1-1; 8 nucleotides match TRBD1. With 2 bases clipped from V and 4 bases from J, the junction kept 6 bases outside the gene matches. Looked up from germline, CDR1 is MGHDK and CDR2 is SYGVNS. The CDR3 runs 15 residues. The CDR3 region is CASSEEDRVGTEAFF. CDR3 sequence (DNA): TGTGCCAGCAGTGAAGAGGACAGGGTGGGCACTGAAGCTTTCTTT.

The rearrangement uses TRBV20-1 and TRBJ2-7; 10 bases align to TRBD2. The J segment lost 6 bases and the V segment lost 6 bases, leaving 8 bases of the junction unmatched. Germline CDR1 is DFQATT and CDR2 is SNEGSKA (reference sequence). This CDR3 comprises 13 residues. The CDR3 nucleotides are TGCAGTGCCGGGCTAGCGGGAGTCCGCGAGCAGTACTTC. Residues: CSAGLAGVREQYF.

The gene calls are TRBV6-6 and TRBJ1-6; 10 nucleotides line up with TRBD1. This CDR3 has 14 amino acids. Trimming took 8 bases from V and 7 from J; bases not matched to a gene: 5. Per the germline V gene, CDR1 is MNHNY and CDR2 is SVGAGI (reference sequence). The CDR3 here is CASGTGDGNSPLHF. For the CDR3, the DNA is TGTGCCAGCGGGACAGGGGATGGAAATTCACCCCTCCACTTT.

This clonotype was recorded a few times. This chain links TRBV27 with TRBJ2-3, with D hard to call. The CDR3 is made up of 14 amino acids. Germline loops: CDR1 MNHEY, CDR2 SMNVEV (reference sequence). Trimming removed 6 bases at V and 1 base at J, with 11 bases between. CDR3 protein: CASSGLTGTDTQYF. The DNA of the CDR3 is TGTGCCAGCAGCGGCCTAACAGGCACAGATACGCAGTATTTT.

Turning to this clonotype: The junction does not match germline at one end; this may be a read error. V and J are TRBV4-2 and TRBJ2-5; 11 nucleotides align to TRBD1. Germline CDR1 reads LGHNA; CDR2 reads YNFKEQ. CDR3 length: 16 amino acids. In nucleotides, the CDR3 is TGTGCTAGCAGCCAAGGCGGGACAGGGGGTCGGGGGGAGCAGTACTTC. Its translation: CASSQGGTGGRGEQYF.

The chain recombines TRBV5-4 with TRBJ2-7; D is uncertain. Germline CDR1 reads SGHNT; CDR2 reads YYREEE (reference sequence). The CDR3 runs to 13 residues. Trimming shortened V by 0 bases and J by 6 bases, and 10 bases separated the two germline ends. CDR3 sequence: CASSLESASEQYF. CDR3 nucleotide sequence: TGTGCCAGCAGCTTGGAGTCGGCTAGCGAGCAGTACTTC. The full variable domain, rest sourced from reference TRBV5-4 and TRBJ2-7, is ETGVTQSPTHLIKTRGQQVTLRCSSQSGHNTVSWYQQALGQGPQFIFQYYREEENGRGNFPPRFSGLQFPNYSSELNVNALELDDSALYLCASSLESASEQYFGPGTRLTVT.

J is TRBJ2-5 and V is TRBV5-1; 8 nucleotides line up with TRBD2. J was trimmed by 6 bases and V by 2 bases; bases with no gene match: 9. From germline, CDR1 is SGHRS and CDR2 YFSETQ. The CDR3 has 15 amino acids. In nucleotides, the CDR3 is TGCGCCAGCAGCTTTCGCGGACTAGCCTTTCAGACCCAGTACTTC. Its translation is CASSFRGLAFQTQYF.

Of note for this clonotype: An end of the junction differs from the germline gene, which may be a read error. V usage is TRBV7-2 and J usage is TRBJ2-3, with 10 bases matching TRBD2. The CDR3 loop spans 15 amino acids. The germline V gene has CDR1 SGHTA and CDR2 FQGNSA. CDR3 bases: TGTGCCAGCAGCTTGGGCAGCGGGAGGGGAGATACGCGGTATTTT. Translation: CASSLGSGRGDTRYF.

This chain links TRBV5-1 with TRBJ2-1, with TRBD2 matching 14 bases. This CDR3 spans 15 amino acids. The J segment lost 10 bases and the V segment lost 3 bases, leaving 6 bases of the junction unmatched. Germline V gene sequence: CDR1 SGHRS, CDR2 YFSETQ. CDR3 DNA sequence: TGCGCCAGCAGCTACGGGACTAGCGGGAGAATCGAGCAGTTCTTC. Its translation: CASSYGTSGRIEQFF.

The rearrangement joins TRBV20-1 to TRBJ1-2; 7 bases match TRBD1. There are 14 residues in the CDR3. The V gene end was trimmed by 4 bases and the J gene end by 4 bases; junction bases not matched to a gene: 9. CDR1 and CDR2 from the germline V gene are DFQATT and SNEGSKA (reference sequence). DNA for the CDR3: TGCAGTGCTACGGGACAGTCAAACGCCTATGGCTACACCTTC. The encoded protein is CSATGQSNAYGYTF.

As DNA, the CDR3 is TGTGCCAGCAGTTTAGGGGGGGGGGATCAGCCCCAGCATTTT. It specifies CASSLGGGDQPQHF. V gene TRBV12-3 or TRBV12-4 combines with J gene TRBJ1-5; TRBD1 is a possible D gene (5 bases). This CDR3 contains 14 residues. Trimming left V 1 base short and J 5 bases short, with 9 bases between.

The CDR3 region has the DNA TGTGCTTGGGGAACAGGGCCCCAGGAGCAGTACTTC. This translates into CAWGTGPQEQYF. V is TRBV30 and J is TRBJ2-5; the D gene is possibly TRBD1 (6 bases). CDR1 and CDR2 (germline): GTSNPN, SVGIG (reference sequence). This CDR3 spans 12 amino acids. Complete variable domain (other parts from reference TRBV30 and TRBJ2-5): SQTIHQWPATLVQPVGSPLSLECTVEGTSNPNLYWYRQAAGRGLQLLFYSVGIGQISSEVPQNLSASRPQDRQFILSSKKLLLSDSGFYLCAWGTGPQEQYFGPGTRLLVL.

This clonotype was detected many times. The chain recombines TRBV5-5 with TRBJ2-5; no clear D gene. The CDR3 loop spans 12 amino acids. In germline, CDR1 is SGHKS, CDR2 YYEKEE (reference sequence). V lost 1 base and J lost 0, with 1 base in between. The CDR3, as DNA: TGTGCCAGCAGCTTGCACCAAGAGACCCAGTACTTC. Protein product: CASSLHQETQYF. The whole variable domain, remainder taken from reference TRBV5-5 and TRBJ2-5, is DAGVTQSPTHLIKTRGQQVTLRCSPISGHKSVSWYQQVLGQGPQFIFQYYEKEERGRGNFPDRFSARQFPNYSSELNVNALLLGDSALYLCASSLHQETQYFGPGTRLLVL.

This clonotype has at least ten counts. The chain employs TRBV7-9 and TRBJ2-1, with a weak D call TRBD2 (6 bases). V shed 1 base and J shed 10 bases, with 8 bases lying between them. CDR3 size: 12 residues. CDR1 is SEHNR and CDR2 is FQNEAQ in the germline V gene (reference sequence). The chain's CDR3 is CASSLVADEQFF. CDR3 coding DNA: TGTGCCAGCAGCTTAGTAGCGGACGAGCAGTTCTTC.

J is TRBJ2-3 and V is TRBV12-5; D might be TRBD1 or TRBD2, each matching 5 bases. The V end was cut by 5 bases, the J end by 2 bases, with 11 bases between. This CDR3 is built from 14 residues. Germline CDR1 is LGHNT and CDR2 is FRNRAP. CDR3 protein: CASGPGRPTDTQYF. The CDR3 nucleotides read TGTGCTAGTGGTCCGGGACGCCCCACAGATACGCAGTATTTT. Looking up the rest from reference TRBV12-5 and TRBJ2-3 gives the full variable domain: DARVTQTPRHKVTEMGQEVTMRCQPILGHNTVFWYRQTMMQGLELLAYFRNRAPLDDSGMPKDRFSAEMPDATLATLKIQPSEPRDSAVYFCASGPGRPTDTQYFGPGTRLTVL.

Details on this clonotype: A junction boundary mismatches the germline segment, possibly from a read error. The chain links TRBV7-9 to TRBJ2-3; perhaps TRBD2 as D (6 bases). The CDR3 sequence is 16 residues long. Germline-derived CDR1 and CDR2 are SEHNR and FQNEAQ (reference sequence). The CDR3 is CAGSLAVFDSTDTQYF. CDR3 bases: TGCGCCGGCAGCTTAGCGGTGTTCGATAGCACAGATACGCAGTATTTT.

This clonotype was recorded a few times. V is TRBV27 and J is TRBJ2-7; D is possibly TRBD1 (5 bases). Trimming left V 6 bases short and J 6 bases short, with 21 bases between. The germline gives CDR1 MNHEY, CDR2 SMNVEV (reference sequence). CDR3 length: 15 amino acids. CDR3 in DNA: TGTGCCAGCAGCCCCTCGGAACTCATTAGGGGCGAGCAGTACTTC. Protein: CASSPSELIRGEQYF.

The table lists this clonotype with many counts. The chain combines TRBV5-1 with TRBJ2-3, with unresolved D. The ends were cut back, 0 bases at V and 4 bases at J, with 9 bases in the middle. The CDR3 loop spans 14 amino acids. The germline V gene has CDR1 SGHRS and CDR2 YFSETQ. CDR3 nucleotide sequence: TGCGCCAGCAGCTTGGGGAGCTTAGCAGATACGCAGTATTTT. As protein: CASSLGSLADTQYF.

The rearrangement uses TRBV20-1 and TRBJ2-5; 9 bases are a match to TRBD2. CDR3 length: 15 amino acids. Germline V gene data show CDR1 as DFQATT and CDR2 as SNEGSKA (reference sequence). The ends lost 1 base at V and 1 base at J; junction bases unmatched: 4. The DNA for the CDR3 is TGCAGTGCTAGAGCCACTAGCGGGTCCCAAGAGACCCAGTACTTC. Encoded protein: CSARATSGSQETQYF.

This clonotype appeared once. This chain uses TRBV12-3 or TRBV12-4 with TRBJ1-5; 7 bases map to TRBD1. Losses at the gene ends were 6 bases for V and 7 bases for J; bases not matched to a gene: 9. The CDR3 runs to 14 residues. CDR3 bases: TGTGCCAGCAGCGAATCAGGGGGTGGGCAGCCCCAGCATTTT. This sequence encodes CASSESGGGQPQHF.

The V gene is TRBV11-2, the J gene TRBJ2-4, with D perhaps being TRBD1 or TRBD2 (5 bases each). Germline lookup yields CDR1 SGHAT and CDR2 FQNNGV. The CDR3 has 17 amino acids. V was trimmed by 0 bases and J by 3 bases, leaving 15 bases between them. The CDR3 DNA sequence: TGTGCCAGCAGCTTAGATCGAGGGGCCGCGGGCAAAAACATTCAGTACTTC. It is translated as CASSLDRGAAGKNIQYF.

The genes are TRBV4-1 and TRBJ2-1; D not certain. CDR1 MGHRA and CDR2 YSYEKL come from the germline V gene. The CDR3 totals 15 residues. Trimming pared 0 bases from V and 4 bases from J, leaving 10 bases between. CDR3 sequence: CASSQDRVRYNEQFF. Here the CDR3 DNA reads TGCGCCAGCAGCCAAGATCGGGTCAGATACAATGAGCAGTTCTTC.

CDR3 nucleotide sequence: TGTGCCAGCAGCCAAGAGCTTTCGGGTTCACCCCTCCACTTT. As protein: CASSQELSGSPLHF. The rearrangement uses TRBV3-1 and TRBJ1-6; D gene ambiguous. Trimming cost V 0 bases and J 9 bases, with 9 bases left between them. The CDR3 spans 14 residues. CDR1 is LGHDT and CDR2 is YNNKEL in the germline V gene (reference sequence).